These 32 T cell receptor beta chains were sequenced from one sample in a study of blood T cell repertoires in COVID-19. The data were produced by immunoSEQ multiplex PCR, yet TCRdb's version contains in-frame clones alone and is incomplete. This table has around 200,000 clones, around 86% appearing once. The sample comprised peripheral blood. These receptors all come from an elderly woman in a cohort sampled during active or convalescent COVID-19.

This clone was recorded once. V usage is TRBV5-5 and J usage is TRBJ1-2, with TRBD1 as a possible D gene (5 bases). Germline CDR1 and CDR2: SGHKS and YYEKEE (reference sequence). The CDR3 is made up of 13 amino acids. V was clipped by 1 base and J by 8 bases, with 12 bases between them. In DNA form, the CDR3 reads TGTGCCAGCAGCTTGCACCCCAGGGAAGGCTACACCTTC. Protein product: CASSLHPREGYTF.

The chain has TRBV6-4 and TRBJ1-4; weak D call: TRBD1 (5 bases). CDR3 length: 13 amino acids. CDR1 MRHNA and CDR2 SNTAGT come from the germline V gene. V was shortened by 3 bases and J by 9 bases, with 11 bases between the two germline ends. As DNA, the CDR3 is TGTGCCAGCAGTGAATTGGCAGGGCAAAAACTGTTTTTT. The encoded protein is CASSELAGQKLFF.

This clone turned up a few times. V usage is TRBV6-5 and J usage is TRBJ1-1; TRBD1 matches at 7 bases. The junction had 3 bases not matched to a gene; V was cut back by 6 bases and J by 2 bases. Germline V lookup: CDR1 MNHEY, CDR2 SVGAGI. The CDR3 extends over 13 amino acids. The CDR3 DNA reads TGTGCCAGCAGCAGGGACAGCAACACTGAAGCTTTCTTT. It translates to CASSRDSNTEAFF.

This clone showed up just once. V usage is TRBV27 and J usage is TRBJ1-6; 7 nucleotides agree with TRBD1. The V segment lost 6 bases and the J segment 1 base; nucleotides outside the gene matches: 3. The length of the CDR3 is 15 residues. Germline CDR1 MNHEY, CDR2 SMNVEV (reference sequence). CDR3 sequence: CASRQGISYNSPLHF. DNA of the CDR3: TGTGCCAGCAGACAGGGGATATCCTATAATTCACCCCTCCACTTT.

The V call is TRBV6-5, the J call TRBJ1-4; D perhaps matches TRBD1 (5 bases). Trimming pared 11 bases from V and 7 bases from J, leaving 17 bases between. CDR1 and CDR2 (germline): MNHEY, SVGAGI. CDR3 length: 13 amino acids. The CDR3 is CASRWAGVEKLFF. The CDR3 DNA is TGTGCCTCCCGTTGGGCGGGGGTTGAAAAACTGTTTTTT.

The chain uses TRBV5-1 and TRBJ1-4, with 10 bases aligning to TRBD1. This CDR3 comprises 18 residues. CDR1 SGHRS and CDR2 YFSETQ come from the germline V gene. V dropped 4 bases and J dropped 3; count of bases not matched to a gene: 12. The CDR3, as DNA: TGCGCCAGCAGCGTTGGACGGGGACAGGGGACGGCTAATGAAAAACTGTTTTTT. This codes for CASSVGRGQGTANEKLFF.

The count of this clone is one. This chain connects TRBV24-1 to TRBJ2-5; D is ambiguous. Germline CDR1 reads KGHDR; CDR2 reads SFDVKD. Trimming pared 6 bases from V and 5 bases from J, leaving 15 bases between. This CDR3 has 14 amino acids. The CDR3 loop is CATSNVELEETQYF. The CDR3 bases are TGTGCCACCAGTAATGTCGAGCTAGAGGAGACCCAGTACTTC.

J is TRBJ1-5 and V is TRBV6-6; TRBD1 matches at 7 bases. The CDR3 spans 13 residues. Germline lookup yields CDR1 MNHNY and CDR2 SVGAGI (reference sequence). Trimming cost V 6 bases and J 6 bases; bases outside gene matches: 5. DNA of the CDR3: TGTGCCAGCAGGGCTGACAGGGTTCAGCCCCAGCATTTT. Encoded protein: CASRADRVQPQHF.

This clone was counted once. The chain couples TRBV5-1 to TRBJ2-3, with 8 bases lining up with TRBD1. The length of the CDR3 is 15 residues. In germline, CDR1 is SGHRS, CDR2 YFSETQ. J was trimmed by 4 bases and V by 0 bases; bases with no gene match: 4. CDR3 coding DNA: TGCGCCAGCAGCTTGGGGACAGGGAAGTCAGATACGCAGTATTTT. It is translated as CASSLGTGKSDTQYF.

This rearrangement joins TRBV2 to TRBJ1-3; a possible D gene is TRBD1 (6 bases). Germline CDR1 SNHLY, CDR2 FYNNEI. The CDR3 loop spans 15 amino acids. Trimming left V 2 bases short and J 2 bases short, with 10 bases between. CDR3 loop: CASSERGTAGNTIYF. The CDR3 DNA reads as TGTGCCAGCAGTGAAAGGGGGACGGCTGGAAACACCATATATTTT.

The J gene is TRBJ2-5, the V gene TRBV30; TRBD2 is a possible D gene (7 bases). Trimming removed 0 bases at V and 5 bases at J, with 13 bases between. The germline gives CDR1 GTSNPN, CDR2 SVGIG (reference sequence). The CDR3 totals 14 residues. The CDR3 region has the DNA TGTGCCTGGAGTGTACACGGGGGGCTTGAGACCCAGTACTTC. This gives the protein CAWSVHGGLETQYF.

The gene calls are TRBV20-1 and TRBJ2-7, with 9 bases identical to TRBD2. The CDR3 is 17 residues long. V lost 3 bases, J lost 2 bases, and 14 bases stayed unmatched. Germline lookup yields CDR1 DFQATT and CDR2 SNEGSKA (reference sequence). CDR3 amino acids: CSASSRLGGRAPYEQYV. DNA for the CDR3: TGCAGTGCTAGTTCGCGGTTGGGCGGGAGGGCCCCCTACGAGCAGTACGTC.

The V and J genes are TRBV30 and TRBJ1-3; perhaps TRBD1 as D (5 bases). The germline V gene has CDR1 GTSNPN and CDR2 SVGIG (reference sequence). This CDR3 spans 14 amino acids. The V end was cut by 3 bases, the J end by 3 bases, with 12 bases between. CDR3: CAWSQGLIGNTIYF. DNA of the CDR3: TGTGCCTGGAGCCAGGGTCTGATTGGAAACACCATATATTTT.

This clone has more than one count but fewer than ten. This chain uses TRBV4-1 with TRBJ2-1, with D perhaps TRBD2 (6 bases). Germline CDR1 reads MGHRA; CDR2 reads YSYEKL. The CDR3 runs to 16 residues. Trimming removed 4 bases from V and 0 bases from J, with 13 bases in between. CDR3: CASSPGGGYSYNEQFF. The CDR3 coding sequence is TGCGCCAGCAGCCCTGGTGGAGGGTACTCCTACAATGAGCAGTTCTTC.

This chain links TRBV7-2 with TRBJ1-6; the match to TRBD1 covers 7 bases. J gave up 8 bases and V 6 bases, and 10 bases lay outside the gene matches. The CDR3 runs 15 residues. CDR1 and CDR2 from the germline V gene are SGHTA and FQGNSA. The CDR3 DNA reads TGTGCCAGCAGTCCCTCGACAGGGACGCATTCACCCCTCCACTTT. This translates into CASSPSTGTHSPLHF.

This chain joins TRBV7-2 and TRBJ1-1; 8 nucleotides line up with TRBD1. This CDR3 contains 16 residues. Unmatched junction bases numbered 7, after V lost 3 bases and J lost 1 base. Germline V gives CDR1 SGHTA, CDR2 FQGNSA. The CDR3 spells CASSFYQGAGNTEAFF. The CDR3 coding sequence is TGTGCCAGCAGCTTTTACCAGGGGGCGGGGAACACTGAAGCTTTCTTT.

To note about this clone: Other nucleotide sequences in the sample specify the same CDR3. This chain connects TRBV20-1 to TRBJ2-3, with D hard to call. This CDR3 has 11 amino acids. The V gene lost 3 bases and the J gene lost 5 bases, with 6 bases spanning the gap. Germline CDR1 DFQATT, CDR2 SNEGSKA (reference sequence). The CDR3 nucleotides read TGCAGTGCTAGGGCAGGAGATACGCAGTATTTT. This translates into CSARAGDTQYF.

This CDR3 is CASSDETTTGELFF. The CDR3 region has the DNA TGTGCCAGCAGTGACGAGACAACAACCGGGGAGCTGTTTTTT. The rearrangement joins TRBV6-4 to TRBJ2-2; D is undetermined. CDR1 and CDR2 (germline): MRHNA, SNTAGT. The CDR3 runs to 14 residues. V was shortened by 2 bases and J by 5 bases, with 9 bases between the two germline ends.

This clone was observed a few times. J is TRBJ1-4 and V is TRBV6-1, with D perhaps TRBD1 (6 bases). Germline V gene lookup returns CDR1 MNHNS and CDR2 SASEGT. The CDR3 is made up of 17 amino acids. V shed 5 bases and J shed 7 bases, with 23 bases lying between them. This chain's CDR3 is CASSKDVAGAVVEKLFF. Written as DNA, the CDR3 is TGTGCCAGCAGTAAAGACGTCGCGGGGGCGGTAGTTGAAAAACTGTTTTTT.

This sequence joins TRBV7-9 and TRBJ2-7; D is possibly TRBD1 (6 bases). Germline V gene data show CDR1 as SEHNR and CDR2 as FQNEAQ (reference sequence). The V gene lost 6 bases and the J gene lost 0 bases, with 15 bases spanning the gap. The CDR3 is made up of 15 amino acids. The DNA for the CDR3 is TGTGCCAGCAGTTGGGGGCTTCTTAGCTCCTACGAGCAGTACTTC. Amino acids: CASSWGLLSSYEQYF.

CDR3 sequence (DNA): TGTGCCAGCAGGGACAGCTCCTATAATTCACCCCTCCACTTT. Protein sequence: CASRDSSYNSPLHF. The chain links TRBV2 to TRBJ1-6; D might be TRBD1 (6 bases). Germline CDR1 reads SNHLY; CDR2 reads FYNNEI. Trimming took 6 bases from V and 0 from J, leaving 6 bases between them. This CDR3 region has 14 residues.

The chain recombines TRBV6-4 with TRBJ1-5; D is unclear. The CDR3 runs 15 residues. V lost 4 bases and J 3 bases, leaving 13 bases between the germline ends. Germline V gene data show CDR1 as MRHNA and CDR2 as SNTAGT. In nucleotides, the CDR3 is TGTGCCAGCAGTGTCCCGCGCGGTCCCAATCAGCCCCAGCATTTT. It encodes CASSVPRGPNQPQHF.

V is TRBV3-1 (or the pseudogene TRBV3-2) and J is TRBJ1-5; D possibly corresponds to TRBD1 (5 bases). The CDR3 loop spans 17 amino acids. Germline V lookup: CDR1 LGHDT, CDR2 YNNKEL (reference sequence). Trimming took off 0 bases at V and 7 bases at J, with 19 bases between the two ends. The CDR3 DNA reads as TGTGCCAGCAGCCAAGATCCCCCAGGTTGGGGGGAGCAGCCCCAGCATTTT. Amino acid sequence: CASSQDPPGWGEQPQHF.

This chain links TRBV19 with TRBJ1-5; the match to TRBD1 covers 7 bases. CDR1 and CDR2 (germline): LNHDA, SQIVND (reference sequence). V lost 0 bases to trimming and J lost 5 bases; unmatched junction nucleotides: 10. The CDR3 is 17 amino acids. The CDR3, as DNA: TGTGCCAGTAGTATAGATCTGAGGACCAGGGGGGATCAGCCCCAGCATTTT. Translated, it gives CASSIDLRTRGDQPQHF.

The chain links TRBV28 to TRBJ1-4; D is unresolved. The germline CDR1 and CDR2 sequences are MDHEN and SYDVKM. V was trimmed by 3 bases and J by 5 bases, leaving 16 bases between them. The CDR3 is made up of 16 amino acids. CDR3 protein: CASSFNGKGSNEKLFF. CDR3 DNA sequence: TGTGCCAGCAGTTTCAACGGAAAAGGGAGCAATGAAAAACTGTTTTTT. Variable domain in full (rest from reference TRBV28 and TRBJ1-4): DVKVTQSSRYLVKRTGEKVFLECVQDMDHENMFWYRQDPGLGLRLIYFSYDVKMKEKGDIPEGYSVSREKKERFSLILESASTNQTSMYLCASSFNGKGSNEKLFFGSGTQLSVL.

The chain links TRBV19 to TRBJ2-7; the match to TRBD1 covers 9 bases. This CDR3 has 14 amino acids. Germline V gives CDR1 LNHDA, CDR2 SQIVND (reference sequence). Germline trimming cut 5 bases from V and 2 bases from J; bases unmatched to any gene: 4. Written as DNA, the CDR3 is TGTGCCAGTAGTCGGGACAGGGTAACCTACGAGCAGTACTTC. It specifies CASSRDRVTYEQYF.

This clone turned up a few times. The chain carries TRBV28 and TRBJ1-1; D is ambiguous. CDR3 length: 12 residues. Trimming stripped 5 bases from V and 5 bases from J, with 9 bases between. CDR1 MDHEN and CDR2 SYDVKM come from the germline V gene. CDR3 DNA sequence: TGTGCCAGCAGTCCTATGATTACTGAAGCTTTCTTT. Translation gives CASSPMITEAFF.

This clone came up once. The chain uses TRBV6-5 and TRBJ1-5, with D tentatively TRBD1 (6 bases). This CDR3 is 14 amino acids long. The germline CDR1 and CDR2 sequences are MNHEY and SVGAGI. With 4 bases removed from V and 3 bases from J, the gap between germline ends came to 10 bases. CDR3: CASSWTETNQPQHF. CDR3 DNA: TGTGCCAGCAGTTGGACAGAGACCAATCAGCCCCAGCATTTT.

The V call is TRBV5-4, the J call TRBJ1-1; D might be TRBD1 (5 bases). Between the trimmed V and J ends, which lost 1 base and 5 bases, there was a span of 21 bases. Germline V gene sequence: CDR1 SGHNT, CDR2 YYREEE (reference sequence). CDR3 length: 17 residues. For the CDR3, the DNA is TGTGCCAGCAGCTTGAGGAGGGCTCGGGGGTCCCGGACTGAAGCTTTCTTT. Protein sequence: CASSLRRARGSRTEAFF.

The chain uses TRBV28 and TRBJ1-6; no reliable D call. CDR3 size: 13 residues. With 6 bases removed from V and 5 bases from J, the gap between germline ends came to 8 bases. Germline V CDR1 and CDR2: MDHEN, SYDVKM. CDR3 sequence reads: CASRETNNSPLHF. In DNA, the CDR3 is TGTGCCAGCAGGGAGACTAATAATTCACCCCTCCACTTT.

The J gene is TRBJ2-3, the V gene TRBV19; 9 bases map to TRBD2. This CDR3 has 15 residues. CDR1 is LNHDA and CDR2 is SQIVND in the germline V gene (reference sequence). Trimming cost V 4 bases and J 5 bases; bases outside gene matches: 7. The CDR3 DNA reads as TGTGCCAGTAGTACTGCGGGGGGGATGAGAGATACGCAGTATTTT. It specifies CASSTAGGMRDTQYF. Full variable domain (outside the CDR3, taken from reference TRBV19 and TRBJ2-3): DGGITQSPKYLFRKEGQNVTLSCEQNLNHDAMYWYRQDPGQGLRLIYYSQIVNDFQKGDIAEGYSVSREKKESFPLTVTSAQKNPTAFYLCASSTAGGMRDTQYFGPGTRLTVL.

The chain links TRBV6-1 to TRBJ1-1, with no clear D. This CDR3 has 15 amino acids. Per the germline V gene, CDR1 is MNHNS and CDR2 is SASEGT. Trimming pared 3 bases from V and 0 bases from J, leaving 11 bases between. The CDR3 region is CASSEGSNLNTEAFF. The CDR3 DNA reads TGTGCCAGCAGTGAGGGGAGTAACCTGAACACTGAAGCTTTCTTT.